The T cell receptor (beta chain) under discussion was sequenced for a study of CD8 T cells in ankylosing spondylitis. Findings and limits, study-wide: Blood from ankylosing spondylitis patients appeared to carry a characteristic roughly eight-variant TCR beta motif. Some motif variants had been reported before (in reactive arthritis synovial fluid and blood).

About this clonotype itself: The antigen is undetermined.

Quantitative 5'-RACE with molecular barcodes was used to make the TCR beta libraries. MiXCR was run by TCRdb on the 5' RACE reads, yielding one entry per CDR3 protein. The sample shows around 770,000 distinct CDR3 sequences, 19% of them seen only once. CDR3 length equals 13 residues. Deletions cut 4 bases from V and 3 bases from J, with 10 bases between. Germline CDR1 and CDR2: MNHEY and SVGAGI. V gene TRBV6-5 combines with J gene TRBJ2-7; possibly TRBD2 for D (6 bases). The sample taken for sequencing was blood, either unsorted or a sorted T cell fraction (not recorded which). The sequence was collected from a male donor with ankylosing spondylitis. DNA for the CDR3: TGTGCCAGCAGTTGGGAGGCCTACTACGAGCAGTACTTC. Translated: CASSWEAYYEQYF.